This section outlines one TCR beta chain sequence together with its context. This sample is part of a study of blood T cell repertoires in COVID-19. Study information: The samples span acute and convalescent COVID-19 from the United States, Italy and Spain. The cDNA or gDNA used as material had been derived from T cells, B-cell-depleted T cells, or PBMCs.

This CDR3 spans 18 amino acids. V lost 0 bases and J 4 bases, leaving 20 bases between the germline ends. CDR1 and CDR2 from the germline V gene are MNHEY and SVGEGT. Sequenced by immunoSEQ multiplex PCR; TCRdb stores in-frame clones only, minus some. The table records over 90,000 clones, approximately 84% of them present only once. The genes are TRBV6-2 or TRBV6-3 and TRBJ2-3, with a possible D match to TRBD2 (6 bases). The sequence came from a man aged 80 or over with active or convalescent COVID-19. Sequenced sample: peripheral blood. The CDR3 DNA follows: TGTGCCAGCAGTTACTCGAAGGACCTAGGGTGGAGGGCAGATACGCAGTATTTT. It yields the protein CASSYSKDLGWRADTQYF.